This TCR beta chain was captured by sequencing in a study of post-analysis software for immune sequencing data. Tagging with unique molecular identifiers was a feature of the TCR beta cDNA libraries. Each batch of roughly 0.9 to 10 million T cells produced some 500,000 cDNA molecules. From the PCR reads, TCRdb called clonotypes with MiXCR, one entry per CDR3 protein. This sample yields about 430,000 distinct CDR3 sequences, of which about 40% are seen a single time; 7.5% to 8.5% belongs to the top ten. CDR3 length: 15 amino acids. V was clipped by 4 bases and J by 1 base; unmatched bases: 1. CDR1 and CDR2 (germline): ENHRY, SYGVKD. The table lists this clonotype with a few counts. What it binds is unknown. Whole-study findings and limits: TRBV segments more frequent in patients than in controls numbered five and included TRBV5-6, TRBV5-1 and TRBV20-1.

Material: blood. The clonotype comes from a girl aged 2 to 10 with multiple sclerosis. The chain couples TRBV10-3 to TRBJ2-5, with 12 bases matching TRBD2. The CDR3 nucleotides read TGTGCCATCAGTGGGACTAGCGGGATCCAAGAGACCCAGTACTTC. As protein: CAISGTSGIQETQYF.